A single sample is the source of the 29 T cell receptor beta chains below, sequenced in a study of identical twins. TCRdb recomputed calls from the 5' RACE reads with MiXCR, one row per CDR3 protein. Counted here are just under 650,000 distinct CDR3 sequences, roughly 7.2% occurring once; the ten biggest clones make up 1.5% to 2%. The sample also formed part of further work on yellow fever vaccine responses in identical twins.

The sample comprised PBMCs. These receptor sequences come from a woman aged 18-29 years in good health.

The chain couples TRBV24-1 to TRBJ1-5; 10 bases align to TRBD1. CDR3 size: 17 residues. The J segment lost 2 bases and the V segment lost 4 bases, leaving 7 bases of the junction unmatched. Per the germline V gene, CDR1 is KGHDR and CDR2 is SFDVKD. This CDR3 is CATSDRDRGGGNQPQHF. In nucleotides, the CDR3 is TGTGCCACCAGTGACCGGGACAGGGGTGGCGGCAATCAGCCCCAGCATTTT.

J is TRBJ2-5 and V is TRBV21-1; the tabulated D call, TRBD1, remains unverified against the DNA. TRBV21-1 counts as a pseudogene. CDR3 length: 17 residues. CDR3 nucleotide sequence: TGTGCCAGCAGACCAGGGACGGACAGGGCAGTCCAAGAGACCCAGTACTTC. This sequence encodes CASRPGTDRAVQETQYF.

This clonotype appeared many times. V usage is TRBV4-1 and J usage is TRBJ2-7; 9 bases match TRBD1. The germline gives CDR1 MGHRA, CDR2 YSYEKL. This CDR3 has 15 amino acids. The ends lost 2 bases at V and 3 bases at J; junction bases unmatched: 5. The CDR3 spells CASSQMTGGYYEQYF. The CDR3 coding sequence is TGCGCCAGCAGCCAAATGACAGGGGGATACTACGAGCAGTACTTC.

This clonotype has more than one count but fewer than ten. The chain has TRBV29-1 and TRBJ2-5; a possible D gene is TRBD1 (6 bases). V was clipped by 1 base and J by 4 bases, with 7 bases between them. CDR1 is SQVTM and CDR2 is ANQGSEA in the germline V gene. The length of the CDR3 is 12 residues. The CDR3 DNA reads as TGCAGCGTTGAAGGAGGGGGAGAGACCCAGTACTTC. Protein product: CSVEGGGETQYF.

V is TRBV5-1 and J is TRBJ2-5, with D possibly matching TRBD2 (6 bases). Germline assignment: CDR1 SGHRS and CDR2 YFSETQ. The CDR3 consists of 15 residues. The V and J ends lost 0 bases and 0 bases respectively, with 9 bases between them. DNA for the CDR3: TGCGCCAGCAGCTTGGTTGGACTAAACCAAGAGACCCAGTACTTC. Translation: CASSLVGLNQETQYF.

The J gene is TRBJ2-5, the V gene TRBV15; D perhaps matches TRBD2 (5 bases). Trimming took off 0 bases at V and 2 bases at J, with 7 bases between the two ends. The germline V gene encodes CDR1 LNHNV and CDR2 YYDKDF (reference sequence). There are 14 residues in the CDR3. The CDR3 spells CATSRDERQETQYF. The CDR3 region has the DNA TGTGCCACCAGCAGAGACGAGCGGCAAGAGACCCAGTACTTC.

The chain has TRBV6-5 and TRBJ1-6; 10 bases are a match to TRBD1. The germline V gene has CDR1 MNHEY and CDR2 SVGAGI. V gave up 0 bases and J gave up 6 bases; unmatched junction bases: 5. The CDR3 is 17 residues long. CDR3: CASSYSRTGGVNSPLHF. Here the CDR3 DNA reads TGTGCCAGCAGTTACTCTCGGACAGGGGGAGTTAATTCACCCCTCCACTTT.

The rearrangement uses TRBV11-3 and TRBJ1-6; D unclear. The CDR3 length is 12 residues. Germline lookup yields CDR1 SGHNT and CDR2 YENEEA. V was clipped by 5 bases and J by 6 bases, with 5 bases between them. The CDR3 spells CASSGTNSPLHF. The CDR3 coding sequence is TGTGCCAGCAGCGGTACTAATTCACCCCTCCACTTT.

The chain is built from TRBV4-1 and TRBJ2-1; D is ambiguous. The germline V gene encodes CDR1 MGHRA and CDR2 YSYEKL. Trimming cost V 0 bases and J 8 bases, with 8 bases left between them. There are 13 residues in the CDR3. The CDR3: CASSQDPRDEQFF. As DNA, the CDR3 is TGCGCCAGCAGCCAAGATCCCCGTGATGAGCAGTTCTTC.

This clonotype was found a few times. The chain uses TRBV20-1 and TRBJ2-7; possible D gene TRBD2, 5 bases. The V gene's germline CDR1 is DFQATT and CDR2 SNEGSKA (reference sequence). The V end lost 3 bases, the J end lost 5 bases, and 11 bases lay between the germline ends. This CDR3 spans 12 amino acids. The CDR3 protein is CSASRGFDEQYV. Here the CDR3 DNA reads TGCAGTGCTAGTCGGGGTTTTGACGAGCAGTACGTC.

This clonotype was recorded at least ten times. CDR3: CASSSPAGLAASYNEQFF. In DNA form, the CDR3 reads TGTGCCAGCAGCTCCCCAGCCGGACTAGCGGCCTCCTACAATGAGCAGTTCTTC. The J gene is TRBJ2-1, the V gene TRBV7-3, with 10 nucleotides matching TRBD2. With 4 bases clipped from V and 0 bases from J, the junction kept 9 bases outside the gene matches. Germline CDR1 SGHTA, CDR2 FQGTGA. The CDR3 is 18 amino acids.

This clonotype was observed a few times. This chain links TRBV7-8 with TRBJ2-5; tentatively, D is TRBD1 or TRBD2 (5 bases each). This CDR3 spans 16 amino acids. Germline loops: CDR1 SGHVS, CDR2 FQNEAQ. Trimming took 4 bases from V and 2 from J, leaving 17 bases between them. The CDR3 reads CASSSRGSDLQETQYF. DNA of the CDR3: TGTGCCAGCAGCTCACGGGGCAGCGACTTACAAGAGACCCAGTACTTC.

This clonotype was observed many times. The chain is built from TRBV12-3 or TRBV12-4 and TRBJ1-1; D perhaps matches TRBD1 (5 bases). V was shortened by 6 bases and J by 3 bases, with 14 bases between the two germline ends. The length of the CDR3 is 14 residues. CDR3 sequence (DNA): TGTGCCAGCAGACTGCAGCCCAGGGACACTGAAGCTTTCTTT. Amino acids: CASRLQPRDTEAFF.

This clonotype showed up many times. The CDR3 region is CSASFLADTGEQYF. CDR3 bases: TGCAGTGCTAGTTTTCTAGCGGACACGGGGGAGCAGTACTTC. The chain is built from TRBV20-1 and TRBJ2-7; 7 positions match TRBD2. V lost 3 bases and J lost 7; bases outside the gene matches: 12. Germline CDR1 DFQATT, CDR2 SNEGSKA (reference sequence). This CDR3 comprises 14 residues.

This clonotype was recorded a few times. The J gene is TRBJ1-5, the V gene TRBV24-1, with D perhaps matching TRBD1 (6 bases). Trimming left V 7 bases short and J 0 bases short, with 12 bases between. Germline CDR1 KGHDR, CDR2 SFDVKD. CDR3 length: 15 amino acids. The CDR3 sequence: CATSEGGYSNQPQHF. CDR3 nucleotides: TGTGCCACCAGCGAGGGGGGATATAGCAATCAGCCCCAGCATTTT.

This chain uses TRBV7-9 with TRBJ2-2; D perhaps matches TRBD2 (6 bases). The V gene lost 5 bases and the J gene lost 4 bases, with 11 bases spanning the gap. This CDR3 is 14 amino acids long. Germline V gene sequence: CDR1 SEHNR, CDR2 FQNEAQ (reference sequence). CDR3 sequence reads: CASSPSGGTGELFF. CDR3 DNA: TGTGCCAGCAGCCCCTCCGGGGGCACCGGGGAGCTGTTTTTT.

In this sample, this clonotype turned up a few times. V gene TRBV14 combines with J gene TRBJ2-1, with TRBD1 matching 8 bases. From germline, CDR1 is SGHDN and CDR2 FVKESK. This CDR3 spans 16 amino acids. V lost 1 base and J lost 1; bases outside the gene matches: 3. The CDR3 sequence: CASSQVTGVSYNEQFF. In nucleotides, the CDR3 is TGTGCCAGCAGCCAAGTGACAGGGGTTTCCTACAATGAGCAGTTCTTC.

This chain connects TRBV25-1 to TRBJ2-1; no firm D call. Per the germline V gene, CDR1 is MGHDK and CDR2 is SYGVNS. CDR3 length: 11 residues. With 4 bases removed from V and 8 bases from J, the gap between germline ends came to 6 bases. Here the CDR3 reads CASSATDEQFF. The DNA for the CDR3 is TGTGCCAGCAGTGCGACGGATGAGCAGTTCTTC.

This rearrangement joins TRBV9 to TRBJ2-3; 8 nucleotides align to TRBD1. In germline, CDR1 is SGDLS, CDR2 YYNGEE. This CDR3 has 15 amino acids. After removal of 0 bases from V and 5 bases from J, the junction contained 5 bases not matched to a gene. CDR3 sequence reads: CASSVAPQGGDTQYF. As DNA, the CDR3 is TGTGCCAGCAGCGTAGCCCCACAGGGGGGAGATACGCAGTATTTT.

This clonotype was observed at least ten times. This chain connects TRBV27 to TRBJ2-3; D is undetermined. The germline V gene has CDR1 MNHEY and CDR2 SMNVEV (reference sequence). The CDR3 loop spans 14 amino acids. V gave up 5 bases and J gave up 2 bases, with 11 bases separating them. In DNA, the CDR3 is TGTGCCAGCAGTCCCTCCTCCCTCACAGATACGCAGTATTTT. Its protein product is CASSPSSLTDTQYF.

The chain is built from TRBV20-1 and TRBJ2-7; TRBD1 matches 7 bases. With V trimmed by 0 bases and J by 3 bases, 5 bases remained unmatched. Germline CDR1 and CDR2: DFQATT and SNEGSKA (reference sequence). There are 14 residues in the CDR3. CDR3 coding DNA: TGCAGTGCTAGAGAAAAAGGGGGCATCTACGAGCAGTACGTC. Its protein product is CSAREKGGIYEQYV.

This clonotype was observed at least ten times. CDR3 in amino acids: CSVEGSRGTETQYF. The CDR3 coding sequence is TGCAGCGTTGAAGGGAGTCGGGGGACGGAGACCCAGTACTTC. The chain joins TRBV29-1 to TRBJ2-5; D might be TRBD2 (6 bases). Germline V gives CDR1 SQVTM, CDR2 ANQGSEA. Deletions cut 1 base from V and 5 bases from J, with 14 bases between. This CDR3 has 14 amino acids.

The table lists this clonotype with many counts. The rearrangement joins TRBV12-3 or TRBV12-4 to TRBJ1-2; D remains unclear. V lost 4 bases and J 3 bases, leaving 6 bases between the germline ends. The CDR3 is 12 amino acids. The CDR3 loop is CASSSGYYGYTF. Written as DNA, the CDR3 is TGTGCCAGCAGTTCGGGGTACTATGGCTACACCTTC.

The chain uses TRBV25-1 and TRBJ2-2; TRBD2 matches 7 bases. J gave up 7 bases and V 8 bases, and 16 bases lay outside the gene matches. The CDR3 runs 16 residues. Germline lookup yields CDR1 MGHDK and CDR2 SYGVNS. The CDR3 DNA sequence: TGTGCCAGCGCCATGGATGGGAGGGCCAACGGCGGGGAGCTGTTTTTT. This gives the protein CASAMDGRANGGELFF.

This clonotype was picked up many times. The chain is built from TRBV7-9 and TRBJ2-1; 8 bases fit TRBD2. With V trimmed by 5 bases and J by 11 bases, 8 bases remained unmatched. This CDR3 contains 13 residues. Per the germline V gene, CDR1 is SEHNR and CDR2 is FQNEAQ (reference sequence). This CDR3 reads CASSPPGGLKQFF. CDR3 bases: TGTGCCAGCAGCCCCCCGGGGGGGCTTAAGCAGTTCTTC.

This clonotype was seen a handful of times. The rearrangement joins TRBV5-6 to TRBJ2-1; 8 bases fit TRBD1. V was clipped by 2 bases and J by 3 bases; unmatched bases: 13. In germline, CDR1 is SGHDT, CDR2 YYEEEE. The CDR3 sequence is 18 residues long. The CDR3 sequence is CASSFGEQGVLIYNEQFF. CDR3 DNA: TGTGCCAGCAGCTTTGGGGAACAGGGGGTCCTAATCTACAATGAGCAGTTCTTC.

The chain joins TRBV28 to TRBJ2-1; D is perhaps TRBD1 or TRBD2 (5 bases each). Between the trimmed V and J ends, which lost 2 bases and 3 bases, there was a span of 11 bases. Germline V lookup: CDR1 MDHEN, CDR2 SYDVKM. This CDR3 is built from 15 residues. CDR3 DNA sequence: TGTGCCAGCAGTTTAGGGGGACCGATCTACAATGAGCAGTTCTTC. Its protein product is CASSLGGPIYNEQFF.

This clonotype was seen only a few times. The CDR3 DNA is TGTGCCGGAGAGAGAGGAGGGGCCCCTAACTATGGCTACACCTTC. Translated, it gives CAGERGGAPNYGYTF. The chain uses TRBV6-4 and TRBJ1-2, with D possibly being TRBD1 (5 bases). The CDR3 length is 15 residues. Trimming shortened V by 11 bases and J by 0 bases, and 19 bases separated the two germline ends. CDR1 and CDR2 from the germline V gene are MRHNA and SNTAGT.

Here the CDR3 DNA reads TGCGCCAGCAGTGAGGTCCACGAGCAGTACTTC. Encoded protein: CASSEVHEQYF. The gene calls are TRBV10-2 and TRBJ2-7; D gene unclear. This CDR3 contains 11 residues. Looked up from germline, CDR1 is WSHSY and CDR2 is SAAADI. Trimming pared 2 bases from V and 5 bases from J, leaving 4 bases between.